The source of this T cell receptor (beta chain) is a study of human T cells and chemical hapten exposure. Findings and caveats of the study: Those TCRs sitting above 1 in 1000 frequency stayed the same with DPC sensitization.

There are a few counts of this clonotype. What it binds is not known. The germline gives CDR1 DFQATT, CDR2 SNEGSKA (reference sequence). Trimming removed 3 bases from V and 2 bases from J; junction bases left unmatched: 5. CDR3 size: 14 residues. Individual cDNA molecules each carried unique molecular identifiers attached by the library. MiXCR, run by TCRdb on the reads, gives a single entry per CDR3 protein. Seen here are about 120,000 distinct CDR3 sequences, about 7.7% observed once, and the top ten hold just over 1.4%. The authors extracted total RNA from unfractionated whole blood. Specimen: whole blood. The source is a human donor in good health. Some clones in this sample may be carry-over from other donors' samples. The gene calls are TRBV20-1 and TRBJ2-3, with 7 nucleotides matching TRBD2. CDR3 sequence reads: CSASTSAVTDTQYF. CDR3 in DNA: TGCAGTGCTAGTACTAGCGCCGTCACAGATACGCAGTATTTT.